This passage covers 24 T cell receptor beta chains from one sample sequenced in a study of T cell responses to AZD1222 COVID-19 vaccine (dated by TCRdb to the early 2020s). The method behind the library was the immunoSEQ multiplex PCR assay. Entries here come from immuneACCESS through TCRdb and include only in-frame sequences with V and J called. Some clones fail to appear in such tables; in the studies checked, an unresolved V gene covers under half of the shortfall, and the cause of the remainder is unknown. The sample data list under 150,000 clones, and over 75% of these were observed just once. Of the sample, around 3.5% is held by the ten largest clones. The time point label, as the study defines it: baseline before first vaccination. The specimen comprised peripheral blood, sampled on day 0 of AZD1222 vaccination. Receptor source: an adult in good health.

The chain joins TRBV5-5 to TRBJ2-7, with a possible D match to TRBD1 (5 bases). With 0 bases removed from V and 4 bases from J, the gap between germline ends came to 11 bases. This CDR3 has 14 residues. Germline V gene data show CDR1 as SGHKS and CDR2 as YYEKEE (reference sequence). This CDR3 is CASSLGQIRYEQYF. CDR3 in DNA: TGTGCCAGCAGCTTGGGACAGATCCGATACGAGCAGTACTTC.

This clone was seen once. The rearrangement uses TRBV14 and TRBJ2-6, with no clear D. V was shortened by 4 bases and J by 3 bases, with 16 bases between the two germline ends. Germline-derived CDR1 and CDR2 are SGHDN and FVKESK. CDR3 size: 17 residues. The CDR3 bases are TGTGCCAGCAGCCCCCCCGGTTGGGAATATGGGGCCAACGTCCTGACTTTC. Its protein is CASSPPGWEYGANVLTF.

The V gene is TRBV6-2 or TRBV6-3, the J gene TRBJ1-2; possibly TRBD1 for D (5 bases). V lost 0 bases, J lost 10 bases, and 21 bases lay in between. Germline V lookup: CDR1 MNHEY, CDR2 SVGEGT. The CDR3 contains 16 residues. The CDR3 DNA reads TGTGCCAGCAGTTACTCGACGGGGCTTATGTCCTTTGACTACACCTTC. Translating gives CASSYSTGLMSFDYTF.

V and J are TRBV5-1 and TRBJ2-7; the D is unclear. Germline lookup yields CDR1 SGHRS and CDR2 YFSETQ. The CDR3 is made up of 13 amino acids. Trimming left V 0 bases short and J 2 bases short, with 6 bases between. CDR3 bases: TGCGCCAGCAGCTTGGCCTCTCCCTACGAGCAGTACTTC. As protein: CASSLASPYEQYF. Full variable domain (outside the CDR3, taken from reference TRBV5-1 and TRBJ2-7): KAGVTQTPRYLIKTRGQQVTLSCSPISGHRSVSWYQQTPGQGLQFLFEYFSETQRNKGNFPGRFSGRQFSNSRSEMNVSTLELGDSALYLCASSLASPYEQYFGPGTRLTVT.

V and J are TRBV7-2 and TRBJ1-5; the D gene is possibly TRBD1 (6 bases). V was cut by 5 bases and J by 9 bases, with 14 bases left in between. CDR3 size: 13 residues. Germline-derived CDR1 and CDR2 are SGHTA and FQGNSA. The CDR3, as DNA: TGTGCCAGCAGCCAACAGGGTGCGGGGCCCCAGCATTTT. This gives the protein CASSQQGAGPQHF.

The rearrangement links TRBV14 to TRBJ1-4; tentative D call: TRBD1 (5 bases). Germline V gene sequence: CDR1 SGHDN, CDR2 FVKESK. This CDR3 is 15 amino acids long. Trimming stripped 1 base from V and 5 bases from J, with 11 bases between. CDR3 protein: CASSQVGTSNEKLFF. CDR3 sequence (DNA): TGTGCCAGCAGCCAAGTAGGGACTTCCAATGAAAAACTGTTTTTT.

The rearrangement uses TRBV19 and TRBJ1-3; unclear D gene. Germline V gene sequence: CDR1 LNHDA, CDR2 SQIVND (reference sequence). Trimming took off 3 bases at V and 0 bases at J, with 9 bases between the two ends. The CDR3 contains 15 residues. As DNA, the CDR3 is TGTGCCAGTAGTATGCCGGCATTCTCTGGAAACACCATATATTTT. Residues: CASSMPAFSGNTIYF.

The chain combines TRBV29-1 with TRBJ2-1; 8 bases are a match to TRBD2. Germline V gene data show CDR1 as SQVTM and CDR2 as ANQGSEA. With 7 bases clipped from V and 6 bases from J, the junction kept 11 bases outside the gene matches. The CDR3 covers 14 residues. The CDR3 DNA reads as TGCAGCGGGAAAGGGCGTCGGGAGGGCAATGAGCAGTTCTTC. Its translation: CSGKGRREGNEQFF.

The chain is built from TRBV7-9 and TRBJ1-5; the D gene is possibly TRBD1 (6 bases). The CDR3 is 15 amino acids. Germline V gives CDR1 SEHNR, CDR2 FQNEAQ (reference sequence). V lost 0 bases to trimming and J lost 2 bases, with 8 bases between them. The DNA for the CDR3 is TGTGCCAGCAGCTTAGCAGGGGGAGGCAATCAGCCCCAGCATTTT. It encodes CASSLAGGGNQPQHF.

In its sample, this clone was seen a few times. The chain has TRBV10-3 and TRBJ1-1, with TRBD1 matching over 10 bases. Germline trimming cut 5 bases from V and 5 bases from J; bases unmatched to any gene: 5. This CDR3 is built from 14 residues. Looked up from germline, CDR1 is ENHRY and CDR2 is SYGVKD. The CDR3 nucleotides are TGTGCCATCAGTCGGACAGGGGGATCTACTGAAGCTTTCTTT. Its protein product is CAISRTGGSTEAFF.

This chain connects TRBV5-1 to TRBJ1-4; D is undetermined. The germline V and J ends were trimmed by 1 base and 5 bases, with 9 bases remaining between them. There are 14 residues in the CDR3. Looked up from germline, CDR1 is SGHRS and CDR2 is YFSETQ. CDR3 loop: CASSLTEYNEKLFF. The DNA for the CDR3 is TGCGCCAGCAGCTTGACAGAATACAATGAAAAACTGTTTTTT.

The table lists this clone with a count of one. CDR3 residues: CASSLDTSGYNEQFF. CDR3 bases: TGTGCCAGCAGCTTAGATACATCGGGGTACAATGAGCAGTTCTTC. The rearrangement uses TRBV11-3 and TRBJ2-1; maybe TRBD2 (5 bases). In germline, CDR1 is SGHNT, CDR2 YENEEA. The V end was cut by 0 bases, the J end by 4 bases, with 10 bases between. The CDR3 consists of 15 residues.

In this sample, this clone turned up once. The rearrangement uses TRBV4-1 and TRBJ1-1, with D uncertain. V was cut by 0 bases and J by 5 bases, with 19 bases left in between. Germline values: CDR1 MGHRA, CDR2 YSYEKL. The CDR3 totals 17 residues. This CDR3 reads CASSQESDTDRGTEAFF. CDR3 DNA: TGCGCCAGCAGCCAAGAATCTGATACGGACCGGGGTACTGAAGCTTTCTTT.

This clone was picked up one time. The genes are TRBV18 and TRBJ2-5; D gene uncertain. In germline, CDR1 is KGHSH, CDR2 LQKENI. Trimming removed 3 bases at V and 2 bases at J, with 7 bases between. This CDR3 has 13 amino acids. The DNA of the CDR3 is TGTGCCAGCTCACCGCGGTGGCAAGAGACCCAGTACTTC. Protein: CASSPRWQETQYF.

The CDR3 reads CASRPGRDTEAFF. The CDR3 DNA sequence: TGTGCCAGCAGACCTGGACGGGACACTGAAGCTTTCTTT. The chain joins TRBV6-5 to TRBJ1-1; D remains ambiguous. Trimming took 6 bases from V and 3 from J, leaving 11 bases between them. The CDR3 length is 13 residues. The germline V gene encodes CDR1 MNHEY and CDR2 SVGAGI.

Here the CDR3 reads CASGLETGTEAFF. For the CDR3, the DNA is TGTGCTAGTGGTTTGGAGACCGGCACTGAAGCTTTCTTT. The chain has TRBV12-5 and TRBJ1-1; D gene ambiguous. V dropped 1 base and J dropped 4 bases, with 7 bases sitting between them. The CDR3 is 13 residues long. The germline V gene has CDR1 LGHNT and CDR2 FRNRAP. Together with reference TRBV12-5 and TRBJ1-1, the CDR3 gives the full variable domain: DARVTQTPRHKVTEMGQEVTMRCQPILGHNTVFWYRQTMMQGLELLAYFRNRAPLDDSGMPKDRFSAEMPDATLATLKIQPSEPRDSAVYFCASGLETGTEAFFGQGTRLTVV.

The CDR3 sequence: CASSVGVDSGNTIYF. The CDR3 bases are TGTGCCAGCAGCGTAGGAGTCGACTCTGGAAACACCATATATTTT. The chain employs TRBV9 and TRBJ1-3, with D unclear. The CDR3 extends over 15 amino acids. Between the trimmed V and J ends, which lost 0 bases and 0 bases, there was a span of 7 bases. Germline V CDR1 and CDR2: SGDLS, YYNGEE. The whole variable domain, filled in from reference TRBV9 and TRBJ1-3, reads DSGVTQTPKHLITATGQRVTLRCSPRSGDLSVYWYQQSLDQGLQFLIQYYNGEERAKGNILERFSAQQFPDLHSELNLSSLELGDSALYFCASSVGVDSGNTIYFGEGSWLTVV.

The chain carries TRBV7-9 and TRBJ1-6; TRBD1 matches at 9 bases. V shed 5 bases, J shed 6 bases, and the junction held 8 bases outside the gene matches. This CDR3 spans 16 amino acids. Germline values: CDR1 SEHNR, CDR2 FQNEAQ (reference sequence). CDR3 protein: CASSPGQGGFNSPLHF. CDR3 coding DNA: TGTGCCAGCAGCCCGGGACAGGGAGGATTTAATTCACCCCTCCACTTT.

The V and J genes are TRBV7-6 and TRBJ1-3, with 7 bases lining up with TRBD1. With 7 bases clipped from V and 1 base from J, the junction kept 13 bases outside the gene matches. CDR1 SGHVS and CDR2 FNYEAQ come from the germline V gene. The CDR3 contains 17 residues. CDR3 coding DNA: TGTGCCAGCACCCCGCAGGGGGTTCCGTCTTCTGGAAACACCATATATTTT. It translates to CASTPQGVPSSGNTIYF.

This clone was counted once. J is TRBJ2-3 and V is TRBV5-5; 7 positions match TRBD2. The CDR3 covers 15 residues. The germline V gene encodes CDR1 SGHKS and CDR2 YYEKEE (reference sequence). The V segment lost 4 bases and the J segment 3 bases; nucleotides outside the gene matches: 8. The CDR3 here is CASSISGWGTDTQYF. The CDR3 DNA reads TGTGCCAGCAGCATTAGCGGGTGGGGGACAGATACGCAGTATTTT. Full variable domain (missing parts from reference TRBV5-5 and TRBJ2-3): DAGVTQSPTHLIKTRGQQVTLRCSPISGHKSVSWYQQVLGQGPQFIFQYYEKEERGRGNFPDRFSARQFPNYSSELNVNALLLGDSALYLCASSISGWGTDTQYFGPGTRLTVL.

The chain couples TRBV19 to TRBJ1-2; 9 positions match TRBD1. In germline, CDR1 is LNHDA, CDR2 SQIVND (reference sequence). Losses at the gene ends were 6 bases for V and 8 bases for J; bases not matched to a gene: 13. The CDR3 loop spans 15 amino acids. Here the CDR3 DNA reads TGTGCCAGTAGGACCTGGTCGGGACAGGGAGGAGGCTACACCTTC. Residues: CASRTWSGQGGGYTF.

The rearrangement uses TRBV3-1 (or the pseudogene TRBV3-2) and TRBJ1-2; 9 positions agree with TRBD1. Trimming cost V 3 bases and J 8 bases; bases outside gene matches: 13. CDR1 and CDR2 (germline): LGHDT, YNNKEL (reference sequence). CDR3 length equals 16 residues. CDR3 amino acids: CASSQDRDRDTWGYTF. CDR3 in DNA: TGTGCCAGCAGCCAGGACCGGGACAGGGATACGTGGGGCTACACCTTC.

The chain employs TRBV4-1 and TRBJ1-2; 9 bases match TRBD1. With 5 bases clipped from V and 8 bases from J, the junction kept 12 bases outside the gene matches. Looked up from germline, CDR1 is MGHRA and CDR2 is YSYEKL. CDR3 length equals 15 residues. The DNA of the CDR3 is TGCGCCAGCAGCTACCGGGACAGGGAGGATCGGGGCTACACCTTC. As protein: CASSYRDREDRGYTF.

The V and J genes are TRBV15 and TRBJ2-5; D is undetermined. CDR1 is LNHNV and CDR2 is YYDKDF in the germline V gene (reference sequence). This CDR3 has 12 residues. The V gene lost 0 bases and the J gene lost 9 bases, with 8 bases spanning the gap. As DNA, the CDR3 is TGTGCCACCAGCAGAGATGCTACGGCCCAGTACTTC. Its protein product is CATSRDATAQYF.